One sample yielded the 4 T cell receptor beta chains listed below, sequenced in a study of T-cell reconstitution after alpha-beta-depleted transplantation in children. Unique molecular identifiers were used to barcode this TCRbeta library. Via MiXCR, TCRdb re-called the PCR reads, giving one row per CDR3 protein. The table records about 870,000 distinct CDR3 sequences, around 17% of them present only once. Specimen: PBMCs, mostly from graft donor cells, collected 360 days after TCRalphabeta/CD19-depleted stem cell transplant. These receptor sequences come from a male patient between 10 and 17 years old who had a stem cell transplant for acute lymphoblastic leukemia, so the T cells may come from the graft donor.

This chain joins TRBV20-1 and TRBJ2-1, with 9 nucleotides matching TRBD2. Germline CDR1 DFQATT, CDR2 SNEGSKA (reference sequence). With 3 bases clipped from V and 10 bases from J, the junction kept 13 bases outside the gene matches. This CDR3 comprises 15 residues. The CDR3 DNA reads as TGCAGTGCTAGTTCCGTTGCGGGAGGGTCGGGGGAGCAGTTCTTC. It is translated as CSASSVAGGSGEQFF.

The table lists this clonotype with many counts. One end of the junction does not line up with germline, which may come from a read error. J is TRBJ1-3 and V is TRBV12-3 or TRBV12-4; D unclear. CDR3 length: 13 amino acids. The CDR3 DNA reads as TGCGCCAGCAGCTTCAGCTCTGGAAACACCATATATTTT. Encoded protein: CASSFSSGNTIYF.

The chain uses TRBV7-9 and TRBJ2-1; the D gene is possibly TRBD2 (5 bases). Germline-derived CDR1 and CDR2 are SEHNR and FQNEAQ (reference sequence). This CDR3 has 15 amino acids. V lost 8 bases and J 0 bases, leaving 14 bases between the germline ends. The CDR3 DNA reads as TGTGCCAGCTGGACTGCCTTGAGCTCCTACAATGAGCAGTTCTTC. Encoded protein: CASWTALSSYNEQFF.

The J gene is TRBJ2-1, the V gene TRBV20-1; D gene unclear. The length of the CDR3 is 11 residues. Between the trimmed V and J ends, which lost 6 bases and 8 bases, there was a span of 11 bases. Germline CDR1 is DFQATT and CDR2 is SNEGSKA (reference sequence). The CDR3 spells CSAALEDEQFF. The CDR3 coding sequence is TGCAGTGCCGCCTTAGAAGATGAGCAGTTCTTC.